The 8 T cell receptor beta chains below were found in one sample sequenced in a study of blood T cells in healthy people across ages. A sample-barcoded 5' primer and a J-beta primer mix were used in a second PCR of roughly 7 to 11 cycles. TCRdb recomputed calls from the 5' RACE reads with MiXCR, one row per CDR3 protein. The table shows some 710,000 distinct CDR3 sequences, with approximately 22% occurring only once. The sample was blood. All receptors come from a man between 65 and 85 years old in good health.

The chain combines TRBV28 with TRBJ2-1; D unresolved. The CDR3 runs 14 residues. Per germline, CDR1 MDHEN and CDR2 SYDVKM. Trimming shortened V by 6 bases and J by 5 bases, and 14 bases separated the two germline ends. The CDR3 loop reads CASSNHRADNEQFF. In nucleotides, the CDR3 is TGTGCCAGCAGCAACCATCGGGCAGACAATGAGCAGTTCTTC. The complete variable domain, with remaining parts taken from reference TRBV28 and TRBJ2-1, reads DVKVTQSSRYLVKRTGEKVFLECVQDMDHENMFWYRQDPGLGLRLIYFSYDVKMKEKGDIPEGYSVSREKKERFSLILESASTNQTSMYLCASSNHRADNEQFFGPGTRLTVL.

The rearrangement joins TRBV12-3 or TRBV12-4 to TRBJ2-3; 11 bases fit TRBD2. After removal of 7 bases from V and 5 bases from J, the junction contained 5 bases not matched to a gene. The CDR3 spans 14 residues. CDR3 sequence: CASKLAGVGDTQYF. The DNA for the CDR3 is TGTGCCAGCAAACTAGCGGGGGTTGGAGATACGCAGTATTTT.

There are a few counts of this clonotype. Sequence at one end of the junction differs from germline and may be a read error. The chain combines TRBV6-5 with TRBJ2-7, with 7 bases fitting TRBD1. This CDR3 has 15 amino acids. The germline gives CDR1 MNHEY, CDR2 SVGAGI. The chain's CDR3 is CASRHTGDPNYEQYF. The CDR3 DNA is TGTGCTAGCAGGCACACAGGGGACCCAAACTACGAGCAGTACTTC.

This sequence joins TRBV5-6 and TRBJ1-4, with 9 positions matching TRBD1. CDR3 length equals 15 residues. V was clipped by 3 bases and J by 10 bases; unmatched bases: 10. From germline, CDR1 is SGHDT and CDR2 YYEEEE. The CDR3 loop reads CASSWLGQGGRKLFF. For the CDR3, the DNA is TGTGCCAGCAGCTGGCTGGGACAGGGAGGGCGAAAACTGTTTTTT.

This clonotype turned up a few times. As DNA, the CDR3 is TGTGCCAGCAGCCCAGGGGGGCCGGGGCAAACAAATTCACCCCTCCACTTT. Its translation is CASSPGGPGQTNSPLHF. This chain uses TRBV16 with TRBJ1-6; 7 nucleotides agree with TRBD1. J gave up 7 bases and V 4 bases, and 13 bases lay outside the gene matches. Germline CDR1 KGHSY, CDR2 FQNENV. The CDR3 extends over 17 amino acids.

This clonotype came up a few times. The chain joins TRBV24-1 to TRBJ2-1; 9 bases are a match to TRBD2. CDR3 length equals 16 residues. The germline V gene has CDR1 KGHDR and CDR2 SFDVKD. Trimming cost V 6 bases and J 6 bases; bases outside gene matches: 11. CDR3 sequence (DNA): TGTGCCACCAGTCCTACGGGACTAGCCACGATCAATGAGCAGTTCTTC. Its protein is CATSPTGLATINEQFF.

There are many counts of this clonotype. This chain links TRBV7-3 with TRBJ2-1; 13 positions match TRBD2. With V trimmed by 1 base and J by 5 bases, 11 bases remained unmatched. Germline assignment: CDR1 SGHTA and CDR2 FQGTGA. The CDR3 spans 19 residues. Here the CDR3 reads CASSLRLAGGRRPNNEQFF. The CDR3 region has the DNA TGTGCCAGCAGCTTAAGACTAGCGGGAGGCCGCCGGCCTAACAATGAGCAGTTCTTC.

This clonotype was recorded a few times. This chain connects TRBV29-1 to TRBJ1-4; 7 bases are shared with TRBD1. V gave up 5 bases and J gave up 8 bases; unmatched junction bases: 11. Germline CDR1 reads SQVTM; CDR2 reads ANQGSEA. The CDR3 covers 14 residues. The CDR3 DNA is TGCAGCGTTCTCGACAGGGCCCTGCAGGAAAAACTGTTTTTT. Translated: CSVLDRALQEKLFF.